This TCR beta chain was observed in a study of PD-L1 blockade in urothelial cancer. Study-level background: About 90% of the 29 patients were men with bladder-origin urothelial cancer. Study-wide findings and caveats: TCR clonality was measured in pretreatment peripheral blood. Clonality below the median predicted better survival.

Germline loops: CDR1 MGHDK, CDR2 SYGVNS. V shed 8 bases and J shed 6 bases, with 8 bases lying between them. There are 11 residues in the CDR3. On this clone: The antigen is unknown.

The protocol was immunoSEQ multiplex PCR, while the TCRdb copy is restricted to in-frame clones and leaves out a portion. In the table there are 55,000 to 70,000 clones, 70% to 90% of which are singletons. This specimen consisted of PBMCs, obtained around atezolizumab (anti-PD-L1) treatment. The sequence was obtained from a man aged 50 or older with urothelial cancer. The chain joins TRBV25-1 to TRBJ2-1; D is unclear. CDR3 protein: CASENRNEQFF. DNA for the CDR3: TGTGCCAGCGAGAACCGCAATGAGCAGTTCTTC.